This T cell receptor (beta chain) stems from a study of shared clonotypes between healthy human individuals. Here immunoSEQ multiplex PCR was the method, and the copy in TCRdb shows in-frame clones only, minus some. The sample includes millions of clones, 85% to 95% of them seen just once. This CDR3 has 12 amino acids. Germline V CDR1 and CDR2: MNHEY, SVGAGI. Trimming took 6 bases from V and 2 from J, leaving 8 bases between them. CD45RO-negative cells were positively selected for CCR7, leaving out terminally differentiated effector memory CD45RA+ cells. Sequencing used naive CD8+ T cells sorted from blood. This receptor was taken from a man between 18 and 35 years old in good health. V is TRBV6-5 and J is TRBJ2-7; D not certain. The CDR3 sequence is CASSQDPYEQYF. CDR3 bases: TGTGCCAGCAGCCAGGACCCCTACGAGCAGTACTTC.